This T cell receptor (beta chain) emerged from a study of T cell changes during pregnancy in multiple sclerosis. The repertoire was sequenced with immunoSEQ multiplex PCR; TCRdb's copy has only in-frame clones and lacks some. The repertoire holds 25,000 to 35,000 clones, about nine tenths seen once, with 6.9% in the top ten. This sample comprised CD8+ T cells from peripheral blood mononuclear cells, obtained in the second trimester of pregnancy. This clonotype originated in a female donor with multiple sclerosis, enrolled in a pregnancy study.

The CDR3 region is CASSIMGDRFDNEQFF. The CDR3, as DNA: TGTGCCAGTAGTATAATGGGGGACAGGTTCGACAATGAGCAGTTCTTC. V usage is TRBV19 and J usage is TRBJ2-1, with 8 positions matching TRBD1. The CDR3 has 16 amino acids. Germline trimming cut 2 bases from V and 5 bases from J; bases unmatched to any gene: 8. CDR1 and CDR2 from the germline V gene are LNHDA and SQIVND (reference sequence). The complete variable domain, with remaining parts taken from reference TRBV19 and TRBJ2-1, reads DGGITQSPKYLFRKEGQNVTLSCEQNLNHDAMYWYRQDPGQGLRLIYYSQIVNDFQKGDIAEGYSVSREKKESFPLTVTSAQKNPTAFYLCASSIMGDRFDNEQFFGPGTRLTVL.